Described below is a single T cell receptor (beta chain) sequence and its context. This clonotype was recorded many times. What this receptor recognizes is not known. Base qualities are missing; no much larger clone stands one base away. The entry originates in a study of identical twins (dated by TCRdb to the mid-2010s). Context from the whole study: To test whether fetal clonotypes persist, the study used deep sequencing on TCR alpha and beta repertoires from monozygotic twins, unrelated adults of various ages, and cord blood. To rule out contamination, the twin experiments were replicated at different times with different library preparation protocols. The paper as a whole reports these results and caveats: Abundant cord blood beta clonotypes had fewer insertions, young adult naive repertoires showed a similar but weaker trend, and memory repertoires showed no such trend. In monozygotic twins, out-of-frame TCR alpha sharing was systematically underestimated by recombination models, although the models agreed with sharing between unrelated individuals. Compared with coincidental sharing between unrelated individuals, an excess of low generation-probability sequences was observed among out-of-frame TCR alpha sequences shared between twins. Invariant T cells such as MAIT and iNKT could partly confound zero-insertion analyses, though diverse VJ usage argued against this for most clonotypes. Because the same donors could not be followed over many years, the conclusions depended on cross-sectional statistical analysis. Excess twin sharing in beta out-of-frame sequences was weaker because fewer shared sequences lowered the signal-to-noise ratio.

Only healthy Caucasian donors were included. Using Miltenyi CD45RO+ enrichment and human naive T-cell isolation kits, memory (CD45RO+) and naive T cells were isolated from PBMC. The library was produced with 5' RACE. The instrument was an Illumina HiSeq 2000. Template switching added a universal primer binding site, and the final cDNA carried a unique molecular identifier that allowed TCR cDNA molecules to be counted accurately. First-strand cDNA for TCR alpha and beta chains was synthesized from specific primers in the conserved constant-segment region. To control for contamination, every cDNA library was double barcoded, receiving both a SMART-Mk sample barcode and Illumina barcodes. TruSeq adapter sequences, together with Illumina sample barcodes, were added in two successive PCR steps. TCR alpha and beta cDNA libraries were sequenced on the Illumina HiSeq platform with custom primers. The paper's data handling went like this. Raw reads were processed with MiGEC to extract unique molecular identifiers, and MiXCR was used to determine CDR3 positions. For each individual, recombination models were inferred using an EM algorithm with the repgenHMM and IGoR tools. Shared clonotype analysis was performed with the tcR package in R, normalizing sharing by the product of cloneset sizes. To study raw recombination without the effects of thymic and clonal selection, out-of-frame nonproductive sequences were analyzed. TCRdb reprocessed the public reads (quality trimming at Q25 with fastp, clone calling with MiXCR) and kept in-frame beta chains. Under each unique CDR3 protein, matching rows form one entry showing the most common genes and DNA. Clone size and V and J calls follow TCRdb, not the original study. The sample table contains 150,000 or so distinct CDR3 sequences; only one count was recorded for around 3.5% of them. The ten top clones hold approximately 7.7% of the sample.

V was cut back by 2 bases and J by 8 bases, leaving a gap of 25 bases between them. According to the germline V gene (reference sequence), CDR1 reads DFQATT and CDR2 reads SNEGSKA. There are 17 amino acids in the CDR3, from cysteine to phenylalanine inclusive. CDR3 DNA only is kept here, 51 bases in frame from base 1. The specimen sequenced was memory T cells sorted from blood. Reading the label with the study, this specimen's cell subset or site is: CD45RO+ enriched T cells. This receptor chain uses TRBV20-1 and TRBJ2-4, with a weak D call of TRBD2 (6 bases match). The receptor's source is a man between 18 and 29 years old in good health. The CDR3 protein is CSARPRGTSMVFDIQYF. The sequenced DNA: TGCAGTGCTAGACCCCGGGGGACCTCGATGGTTTTTGACATTCAGTACTTC.